This T cell receptor beta chain was recovered during a study of blood T cell repertoires in COVID-19. The length of the CDR3 is 12 residues. Trimming removed 6 bases from V and 7 bases from J; junction bases left unmatched: 4. Germline V gene data show CDR1 as KGHDR and CDR2 as SFDVKD. Assay used: immunoSEQ multiplex PCR; TCRdb lists only in-frame clones, some missing. Of fewer than 250,000 clones in the sample, roughly 80% were seen once. The clonotype was recovered from a woman in her thirties or forties with active or convalescent COVID-19. This rearrangement joins TRBV24-1 to TRBJ1-2; 7 bases fit TRBD1. The sequenced sample was peripheral blood. The CDR3 bases are TGTGCCACCAGTCCAGGGGGGAGTGGCTACACCTTC. It is translated as CATSPGGSGYTF.